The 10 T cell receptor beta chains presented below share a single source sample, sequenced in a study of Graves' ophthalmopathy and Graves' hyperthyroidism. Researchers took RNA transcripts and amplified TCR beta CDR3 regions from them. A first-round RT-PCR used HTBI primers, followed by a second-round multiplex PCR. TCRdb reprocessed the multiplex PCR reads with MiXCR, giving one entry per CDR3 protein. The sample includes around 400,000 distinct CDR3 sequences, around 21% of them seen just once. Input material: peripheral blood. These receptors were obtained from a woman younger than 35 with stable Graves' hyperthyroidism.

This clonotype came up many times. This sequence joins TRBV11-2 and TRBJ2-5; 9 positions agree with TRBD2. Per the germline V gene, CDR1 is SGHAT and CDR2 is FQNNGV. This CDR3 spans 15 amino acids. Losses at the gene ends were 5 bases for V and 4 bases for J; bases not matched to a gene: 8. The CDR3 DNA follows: TGTGCCAGCAGCAGTAGGGGAGCGGGAGGAGAGACCCAGTACTTC. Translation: CASSSRGAGGETQYF. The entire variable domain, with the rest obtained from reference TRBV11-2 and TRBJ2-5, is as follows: EAGVAQSPRYKIIEKRQSVAFWCNPISGHATLYWYQQILGQGPKLLIQFQNNGVVDDSQLPKDRFSAERLKGVDSTLKIQPAKLEDSAVYLCASSSRGAGGETQYFGPGTRLLVL.

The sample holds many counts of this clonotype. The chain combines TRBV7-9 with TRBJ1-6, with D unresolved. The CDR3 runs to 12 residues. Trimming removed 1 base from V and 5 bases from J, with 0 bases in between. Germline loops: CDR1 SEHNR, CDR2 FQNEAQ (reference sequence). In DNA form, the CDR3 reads TGTGCCAGCAGCTTAGATAATTCACCCCTCCACTTT. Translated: CASSLDNSPLHF.

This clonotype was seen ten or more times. CDR3 loop: CASSPQGGGTEAFF. The CDR3 bases are TGTGCCAGCTCACCGCAAGGGGGCGGCACTGAAGCTTTCTTT. The chain is built from TRBV18 and TRBJ1-1; 7 bases align to TRBD1. Germline loops: CDR1 KGHSH, CDR2 LQKENI. The CDR3 runs to 14 residues. V trimming: 3 bases; J trimming: 4 bases; junction bases outside the gene matches: 5.

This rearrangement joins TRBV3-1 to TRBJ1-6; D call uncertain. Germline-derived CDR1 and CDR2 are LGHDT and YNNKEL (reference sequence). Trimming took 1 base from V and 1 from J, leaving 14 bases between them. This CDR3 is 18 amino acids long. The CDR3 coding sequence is TGTGCCAGCAGCCAAGGGGCGAGCCCTCGGTCCTATAATTCACCCCTCCACTTT. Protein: CASSQGASPRSYNSPLHF.

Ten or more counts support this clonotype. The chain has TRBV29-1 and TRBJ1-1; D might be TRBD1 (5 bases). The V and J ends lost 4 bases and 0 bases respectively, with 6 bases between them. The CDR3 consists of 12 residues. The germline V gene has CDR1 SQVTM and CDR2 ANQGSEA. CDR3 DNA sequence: TGCAGCGTTGGGGGCATGAACACTGAAGCTTTCTTT. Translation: CSVGGMNTEAFF.

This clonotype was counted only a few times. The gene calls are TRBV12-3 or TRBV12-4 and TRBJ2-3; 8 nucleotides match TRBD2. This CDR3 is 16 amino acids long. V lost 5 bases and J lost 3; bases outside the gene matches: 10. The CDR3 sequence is CASSPVIAGMTDTQYF. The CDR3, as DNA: TGTGCCAGCAGTCCTGTGATAGCGGGAATGACAGATACGCAGTATTTT.

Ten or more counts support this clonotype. The DNA of the CDR3 is TGTGCCAGCAGTGATCGGACAGGGGGCTATGGCTACACCTTC. As protein: CASSDRTGGYGYTF. This rearrangement joins TRBV12-3 or TRBV12-4 to TRBJ1-2, with 10 bases matching TRBD1. The CDR3 has 14 amino acids. V trimming: 5 bases; J trimming: 4 bases; junction bases outside the gene matches: 4.

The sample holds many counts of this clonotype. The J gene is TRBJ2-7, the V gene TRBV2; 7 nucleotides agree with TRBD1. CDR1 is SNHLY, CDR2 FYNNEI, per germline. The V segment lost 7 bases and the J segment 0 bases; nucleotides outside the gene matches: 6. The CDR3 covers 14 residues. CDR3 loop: CASNERGLSYEQYF. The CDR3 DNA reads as TGTGCCAGCAACGAAAGGGGGCTCTCCTACGAGCAGTACTTC.

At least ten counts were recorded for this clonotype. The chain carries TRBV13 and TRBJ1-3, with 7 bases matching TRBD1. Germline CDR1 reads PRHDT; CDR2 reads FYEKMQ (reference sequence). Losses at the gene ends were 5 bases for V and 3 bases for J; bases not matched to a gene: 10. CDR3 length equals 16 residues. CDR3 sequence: CASSPAGTAVGNTIYF. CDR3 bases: TGTGCCAGCAGCCCAGCGGGGACAGCAGTTGGAAACACCATATATTTT.

The CDR3 region has the DNA TGTGCCAGCAGTTACGGTAGGGGGGGAGCGAACACCGGGGAGCTGTTTTTT. Protein sequence: CASSYGRGGANTGELFF. The chain joins TRBV6-5 to TRBJ2-2; a weak D match, TRBD2 (7 bases). The CDR3 contains 17 residues. Deletions cut 2 bases from V and 0 bases from J, with 13 bases between. In germline, CDR1 is MNHEY, CDR2 SVGAGI.